This T cell receptor (beta chain) was sequenced for a study of control samples from healthy donors and cancer patients (dated by TCRdb to 2018 to 2020). Preparation of the library involved the immunoSEQ multiplex PCR assay. TCRdb provides this immuneACCESS table in a form limited to in-frame rearrangements. Some clones are lacking; in checked studies, under half of them reflect an unresolved V gene, and why the rest are absent is not known. Here the sample has some 77,000 clones; roughly 89% occur a single time. In total, the top ten clones hold roughly 7.2% of the sample. About this clone: The antigen this receptor binds is unknown. The sample holds no much larger clone one base away, and base qualities are not on file.

CDR1 and CDR2 are read off the germline V gene as SGHNT and YENEEA. Trimming at the junction amounts to 8 bases on V and 1 base on J, and the germline ends lie 11 bases apart. From its cysteine to its phenylalanine, the CDR3 spans 13 amino acids. Only the CDR3 part of the read is kept: 39 bases, read in frame from the first base. The sequence derives from a woman in her fifties or sixties in good health. Material: blood. In this chain, TRBV11-3 is recombined with TRBJ1-1; the D gene is possibly TRBD1, with 5 bases matching. At the DNA level, the sequence is TGTGCCAGCCGGGACCCGACGAACACTGAAGCTTTCTTT. Its protein product is CASRDPTNTEAFF.